This TCR beta chain comes out of a study of blood T cell dynamics during melanoma immunotherapy. Study background: Standard first-line treatment here was pembrolizumab or nivolumab plus ipilimumab in metastatic melanoma.

V shed 3 bases and J 5 bases; nucleotides not matched to a gene: 9. The germline V gene has CDR1 LNHDA and CDR2 SQIVND (reference sequence). This CDR3 comprises 16 residues. Every bulk PBMC sample received the same 350 ng of DNA. Assay: immunoSEQ multiplex PCR; the TCRdb copy retains only in-frame clones and omits some. The table shows some 10,000 clones, with roughly 81% occurring only once. As for time point: pre-treatment baseline. Patients with prior systemic cancer treatment, concomitant immunosuppressants, or other active malignancies were excluded. Sequenced material: blood, taken from a patient treated with checkpoint blockade. The receptor's source is a human donor with melanoma. The chain joins TRBV19 to TRBJ1-3; TRBD1 matches at 8 bases. The CDR3 DNA reads as TGTGCCAGTAGTATGCCAGGGGGCGCGGGTAGAAACACCATATATTTT. Amino acid sequence: CASSMPGGAGRNTIYF. Based on the CDR3 plus reference TRBV19 and TRBJ1-3, the full variable domain is DGGITQSPKYLFRKEGQNVTLSCEQNLNHDAMYWYRQDPGQGLRLIYYSQIVNDFQKGDIAEGYSVSREKKESFPLTVTSAQKNPTAFYLCASSMPGGAGRNTIYFGEGSWLTVV.